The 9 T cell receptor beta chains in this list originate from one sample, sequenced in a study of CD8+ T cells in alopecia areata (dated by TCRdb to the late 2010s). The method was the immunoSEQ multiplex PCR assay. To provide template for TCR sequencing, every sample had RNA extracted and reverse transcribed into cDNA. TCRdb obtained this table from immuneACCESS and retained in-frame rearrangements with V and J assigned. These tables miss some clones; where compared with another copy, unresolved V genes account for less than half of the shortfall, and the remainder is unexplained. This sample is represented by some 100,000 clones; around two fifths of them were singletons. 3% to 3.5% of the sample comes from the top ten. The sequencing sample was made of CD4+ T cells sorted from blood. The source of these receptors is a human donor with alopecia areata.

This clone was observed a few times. CDR3 sequence reads: CASRKTSGGPHEQYF. The DNA of the CDR3 is TGTGCCAGCAGAAAGACTAGCGGGGGGCCTCACGAGCAGTACTTC. This sequence joins TRBV2 and TRBJ2-7; TRBD2 aligns across 13 bases. CDR1 is SNHLY, CDR2 FYNNEI, per germline. The CDR3 runs to 15 residues. J lost 5 bases, V lost 6 bases, and 7 bases had no gene match.

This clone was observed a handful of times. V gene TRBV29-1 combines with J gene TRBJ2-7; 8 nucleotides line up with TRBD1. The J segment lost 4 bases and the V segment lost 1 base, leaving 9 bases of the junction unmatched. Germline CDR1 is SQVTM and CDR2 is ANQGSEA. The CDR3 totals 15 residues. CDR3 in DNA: TGCAGCGTTGAAGTTGGGCGACAGGGGACGTACGAGCAGTACTTC. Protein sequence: CSVEVGRQGTYEQYF.

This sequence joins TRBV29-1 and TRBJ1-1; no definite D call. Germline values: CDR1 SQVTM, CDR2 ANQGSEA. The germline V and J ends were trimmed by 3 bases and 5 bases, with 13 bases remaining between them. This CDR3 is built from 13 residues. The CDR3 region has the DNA TGCAGCGTTGATCAAAGGTTGGGGACTGAAGCTTTCTTT. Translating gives CSVDQRLGTEAFF.

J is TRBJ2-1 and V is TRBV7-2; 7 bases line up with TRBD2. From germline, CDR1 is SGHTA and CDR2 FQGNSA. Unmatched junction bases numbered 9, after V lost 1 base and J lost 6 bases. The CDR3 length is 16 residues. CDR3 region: CASSLVGAGVGNEQFF. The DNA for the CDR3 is TGTGCCAGCAGCTTAGTCGGCGCGGGAGTCGGCAATGAGCAGTTCTTC.

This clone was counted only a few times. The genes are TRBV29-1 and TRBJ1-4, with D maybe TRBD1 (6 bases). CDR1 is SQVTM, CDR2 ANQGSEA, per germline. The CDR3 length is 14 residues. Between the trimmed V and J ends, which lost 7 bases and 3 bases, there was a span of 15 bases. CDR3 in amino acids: CSGGGRGANEKLFF. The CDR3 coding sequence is TGCAGCGGTGGGGGCAGGGGAGCTAATGAAAAACTGTTTTTT.

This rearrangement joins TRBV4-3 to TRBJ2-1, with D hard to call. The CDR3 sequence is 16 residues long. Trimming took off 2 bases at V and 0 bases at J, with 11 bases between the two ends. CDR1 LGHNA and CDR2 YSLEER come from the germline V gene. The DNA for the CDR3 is TGCGCCAGCAGCCAAAGCCGGGCCGACTCCTACAATGAGCAGTTCTTC. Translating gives CASSQSRADSYNEQFF.

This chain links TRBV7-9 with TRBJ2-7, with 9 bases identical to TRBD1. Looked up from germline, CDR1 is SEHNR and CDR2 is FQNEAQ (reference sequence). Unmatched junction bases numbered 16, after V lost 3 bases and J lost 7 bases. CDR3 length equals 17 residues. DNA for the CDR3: TGTGCCAGCAGCTTCGGAACCGGGACAGGGCTCCGGAGTGAGCAGTACTTC. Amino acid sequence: CASSFGTGTGLRSEQYF.

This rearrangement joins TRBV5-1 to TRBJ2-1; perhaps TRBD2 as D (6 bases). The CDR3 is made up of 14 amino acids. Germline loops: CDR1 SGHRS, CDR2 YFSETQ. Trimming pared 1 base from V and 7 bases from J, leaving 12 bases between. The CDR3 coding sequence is TGCGCCAGCAGCTTGTTACTAGCTGAGAATGAGCAGTTCTTC. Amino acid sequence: CASSLLLAENEQFF. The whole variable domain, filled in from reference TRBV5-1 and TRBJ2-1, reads KAGVTQTPRYLIKTRGQQVTLSCSPISGHRSVSWYQQTPGQGLQFLFEYFSETQRNKGNFPGRFSGRQFSNSRSEMNVSTLELGDSALYLCASSLLLAENEQFFGPGTRLTVL.

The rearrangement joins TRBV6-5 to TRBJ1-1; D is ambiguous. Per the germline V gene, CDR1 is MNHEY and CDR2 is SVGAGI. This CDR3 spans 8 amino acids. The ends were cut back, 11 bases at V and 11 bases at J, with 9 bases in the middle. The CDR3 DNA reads TGTGCCTGGGGAATTGCTTTCTTT. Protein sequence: CAWGIAFF.